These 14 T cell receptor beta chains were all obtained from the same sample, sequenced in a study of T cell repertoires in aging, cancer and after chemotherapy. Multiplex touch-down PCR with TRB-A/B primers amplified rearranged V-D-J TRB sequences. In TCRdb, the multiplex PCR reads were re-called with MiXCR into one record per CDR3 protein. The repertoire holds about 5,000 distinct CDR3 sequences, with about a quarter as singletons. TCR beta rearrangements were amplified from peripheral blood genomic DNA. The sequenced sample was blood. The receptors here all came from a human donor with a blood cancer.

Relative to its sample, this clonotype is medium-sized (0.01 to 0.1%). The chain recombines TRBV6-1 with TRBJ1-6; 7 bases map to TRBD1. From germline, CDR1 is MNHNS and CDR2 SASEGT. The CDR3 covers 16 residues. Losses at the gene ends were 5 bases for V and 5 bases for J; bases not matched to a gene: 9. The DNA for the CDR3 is TGTGCCAGCAGTACCTTCGGGACAGCCAATAATTCACCCCTCCACTTT. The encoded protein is CASSTFGTANNSPLHF.

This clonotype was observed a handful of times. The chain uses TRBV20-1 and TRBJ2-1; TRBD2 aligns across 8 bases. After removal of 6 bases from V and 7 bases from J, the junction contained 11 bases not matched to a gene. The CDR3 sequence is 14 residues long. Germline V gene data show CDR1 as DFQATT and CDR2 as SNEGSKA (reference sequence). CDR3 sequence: CSAVVTSVSNEQFF. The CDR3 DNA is TGCAGTGCCGTTGTGACTAGCGTGTCGAATGAGCAGTTCTTC.

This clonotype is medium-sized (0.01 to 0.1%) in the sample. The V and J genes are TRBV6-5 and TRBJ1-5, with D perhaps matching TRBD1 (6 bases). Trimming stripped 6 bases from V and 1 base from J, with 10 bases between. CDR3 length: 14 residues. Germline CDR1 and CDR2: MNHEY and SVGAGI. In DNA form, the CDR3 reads TGTGCCAGCAGAACAGGGTTAAGCAATCAGCCCCAGCATTTT. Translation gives CASRTGLSNQPQHF.

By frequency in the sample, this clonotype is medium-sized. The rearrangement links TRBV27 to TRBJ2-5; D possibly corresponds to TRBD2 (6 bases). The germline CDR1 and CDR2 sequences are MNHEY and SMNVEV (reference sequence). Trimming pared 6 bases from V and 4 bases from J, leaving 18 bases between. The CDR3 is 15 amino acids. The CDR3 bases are TGTGCCAGCAGGAACCCCGCGGGGTCAGGAGAGACCCAGTACTTC. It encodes CASRNPAGSGETQYF.

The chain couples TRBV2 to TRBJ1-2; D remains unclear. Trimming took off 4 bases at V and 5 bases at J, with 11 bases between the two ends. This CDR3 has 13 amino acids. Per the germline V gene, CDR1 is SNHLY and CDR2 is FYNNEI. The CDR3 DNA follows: TGTGCCAGCAGTGTGAGTCGACCTTATGGCTACACCTTC. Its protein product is CASSVSRPYGYTF.

The CDR3 is CATSARAGGNTIYF. Written as DNA, the CDR3 is TGTGCCACCAGCGCCCGGGCAGGAGGAAACACCATATATTTT. This chain links TRBV15 with TRBJ1-3; D not certain. The CDR3 extends over 14 amino acids. V dropped 5 bases and J dropped 4 bases, with 12 bases sitting between them. The germline CDR1 and CDR2 sequences are LNHNV and YYDKDF (reference sequence).

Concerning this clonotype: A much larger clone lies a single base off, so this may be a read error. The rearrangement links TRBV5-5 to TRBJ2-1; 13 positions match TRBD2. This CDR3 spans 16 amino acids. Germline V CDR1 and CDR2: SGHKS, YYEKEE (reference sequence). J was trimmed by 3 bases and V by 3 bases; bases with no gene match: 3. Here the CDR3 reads CASSWTSGSVYNEQFF. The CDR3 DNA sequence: TGTGCCAGCAGCTGGACTAGCGGGAGTGTCTACAATGAGCAGTTCTTC.

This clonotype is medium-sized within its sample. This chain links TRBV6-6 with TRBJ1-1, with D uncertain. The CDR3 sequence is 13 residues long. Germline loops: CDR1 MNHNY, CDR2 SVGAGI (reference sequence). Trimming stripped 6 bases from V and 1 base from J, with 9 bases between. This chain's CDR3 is CASRQGTNTEAFF. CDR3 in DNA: TGTGCCAGCAGACAAGGAACGAACACTGAAGCTTTCTTT.

Here the CDR3 DNA reads TGCAGTGCTAGAGTCAGGGCAGAGACCCAGTACTTC. Amino acids: CSARVRAETQYF. The V and J genes are TRBV20-1 and TRBJ2-5; possible D gene TRBD1, 5 bases. CDR3 size: 12 residues. In germline, CDR1 is DFQATT, CDR2 SNEGSKA (reference sequence). Trimming stripped 1 base from V and 4 bases from J, with 7 bases between.

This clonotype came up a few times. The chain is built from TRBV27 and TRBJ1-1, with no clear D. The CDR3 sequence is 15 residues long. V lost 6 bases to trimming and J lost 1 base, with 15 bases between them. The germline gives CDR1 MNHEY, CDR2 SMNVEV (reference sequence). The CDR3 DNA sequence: TGTGCCAGCAGCGACCTCGGGGAGGGGAACACTGAAGCTTTCTTT. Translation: CASSDLGEGNTEAFF.

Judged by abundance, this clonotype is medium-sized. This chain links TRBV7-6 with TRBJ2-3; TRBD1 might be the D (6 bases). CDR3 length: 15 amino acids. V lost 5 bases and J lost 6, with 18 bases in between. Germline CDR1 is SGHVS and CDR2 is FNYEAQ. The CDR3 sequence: CASSQYRAQRDTQYF. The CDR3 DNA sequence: TGTGCCAGCAGCCAGTACAGGGCTCAACGTGATACGCAGTATTTT.

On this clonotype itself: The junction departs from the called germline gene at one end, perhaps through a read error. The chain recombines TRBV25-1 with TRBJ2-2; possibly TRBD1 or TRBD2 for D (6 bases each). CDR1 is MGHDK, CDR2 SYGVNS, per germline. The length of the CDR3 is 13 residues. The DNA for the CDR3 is TGTGCCACCAGTACAGGGAGGACCGGGGAGCTGTTTTTT. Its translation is CATSTGRTGELFF.

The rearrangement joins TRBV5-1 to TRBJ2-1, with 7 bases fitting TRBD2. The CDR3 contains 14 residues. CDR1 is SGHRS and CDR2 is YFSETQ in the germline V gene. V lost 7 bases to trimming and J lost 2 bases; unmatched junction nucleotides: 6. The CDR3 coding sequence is TGCGCCAGCGGGGGGGGATCTCCCTACAATGAGCAGTTCTTC. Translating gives CASGGGSPYNEQFF.

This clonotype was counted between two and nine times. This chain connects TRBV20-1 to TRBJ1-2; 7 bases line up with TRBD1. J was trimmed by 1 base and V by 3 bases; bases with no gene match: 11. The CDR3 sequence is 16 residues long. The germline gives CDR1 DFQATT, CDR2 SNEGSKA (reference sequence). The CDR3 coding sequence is TGCAGTGCTAGCATGGTGTGGGCAGGGGGTAACTATGGCTACACCTTC. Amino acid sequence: CSASMVWAGGNYGYTF.